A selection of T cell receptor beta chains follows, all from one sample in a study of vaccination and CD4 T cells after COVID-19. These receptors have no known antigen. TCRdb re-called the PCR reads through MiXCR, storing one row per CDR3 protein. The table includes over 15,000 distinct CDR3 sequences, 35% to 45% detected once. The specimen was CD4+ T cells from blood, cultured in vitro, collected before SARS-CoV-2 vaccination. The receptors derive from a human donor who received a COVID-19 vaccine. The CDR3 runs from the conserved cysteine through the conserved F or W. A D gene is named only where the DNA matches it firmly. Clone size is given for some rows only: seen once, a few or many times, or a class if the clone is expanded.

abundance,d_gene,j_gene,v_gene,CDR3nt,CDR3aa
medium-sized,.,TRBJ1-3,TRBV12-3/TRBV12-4,TGTGCCAGCACCCTTGGCGGATCTGGAAACACCATATATTTT,CASTLGGSGNTIYF
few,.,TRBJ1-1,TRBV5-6,TGTGCCAGCAGCTTCAGACCGGTTCCCGGGGCTGAAGCTTTCTTT,CASSFRPVPGAEAFF
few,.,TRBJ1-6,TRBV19,TGTGCCAGTAGTCCCCGGGACTCGTATAATTCACCCCTCCACTTT,CASSPRDSYNSPLHF
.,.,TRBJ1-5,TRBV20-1,TGCAGTGCTAGGCGAGGGCAGTCCTATAGCAATCAGCCCCAGCATTTT,CSARRGQSYSNQPQHF
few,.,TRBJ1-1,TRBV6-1,TGTGCCAGCATACCAAGGGGATGGGGCACTGAAGCTTTCTTT,CASIPRGWGTEAFF
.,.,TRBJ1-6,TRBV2,TGTGCCAGCAGTTTGGGTTTTGGACAGCCCAATTCACCCCTCCACTTT,CASSLGFGQPNSPLHF
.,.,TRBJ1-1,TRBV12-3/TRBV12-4,TGTGCCAGCAGTCTGGGGGCTGAAGCTTTCTTT,CASSLGAEAFF
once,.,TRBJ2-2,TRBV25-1,TGTGCCAGCAGTGACCTCGGATCCAACACCGGGGAGCTGTTTTTT,CASSDLGSNTGELFF
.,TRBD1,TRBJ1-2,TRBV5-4,TGTGCCAGCAGCGCACCCCCAACCGGACAGGGTAATGGCTACACCTTC,CASSAPPTGQGNGYTF
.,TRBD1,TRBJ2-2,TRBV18,TGTGCCAGCTCACTGGACAGGGGGCGCGGCACCGGGGAGCTGTTTTTT,CASSLDRGRGTGELFF
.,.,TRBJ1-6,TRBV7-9,TGTGCCAGCAGCCCCCTCGGGGGGGTTGTAGATTCACCCCTCCACTTT,CASSPLGGVVDSPLHF
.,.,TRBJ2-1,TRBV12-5,TGTGCTAGTGGTTTGGTAATGAAAGCGGTGGGCTCCTACAATGAGCAGTTCTTC,CASGLVMKAVGSYNEQFF
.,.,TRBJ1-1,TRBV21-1,TGTGCCAGCAGCAGTTGGGGCAAGGGCTTCGACTGGGCTGGGAACACTGAAGCTTTCTTT,CASSSWGKGFDWAGNTEAFF
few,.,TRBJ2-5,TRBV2,TGTGCCAGCCTTTCCTATAAAGGGACCCAGTACTTC,CASLSYKGTQYF
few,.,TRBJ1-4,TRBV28,TGTGCCAGCAGTGCCCCGAGGGATGAAAAACTGTTTTTT,CASSAPRDEKLFF
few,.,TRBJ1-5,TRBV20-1,TGCAGTGCTAGACGATGGAATCAGCCCCAGCATTTT,CSARRWNQPQHF
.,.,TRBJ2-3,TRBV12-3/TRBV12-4,TGTGCCAGCAGTTTAGGACGGCAGCTCCCGCAGTATTTT,CASSLGRQLPQYF
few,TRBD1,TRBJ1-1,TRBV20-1,TGCAGTACAACAGGGGTCCGGGTAGTGAACACTGAAGCTTTCTTT,CSTTGVRVVNTEAFF
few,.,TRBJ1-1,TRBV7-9,TGTGCCAGCAGCTTAGAGCGGCAAAGCACTGAAGCTTTCTTT,CASSLERQSTEAFF
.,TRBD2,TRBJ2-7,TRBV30,TGTGCCTGGAGTTGGAATAGCGGGGGGGCCTACGAGCAGTACTTC,CAWSWNSGGAYEQYF
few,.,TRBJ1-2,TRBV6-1,TGTGCCAGCACCCAGTCCTTAGCTAACTATGGCTACACCTTC,CASTQSLANYGYTF
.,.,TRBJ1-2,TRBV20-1,TGCAGTGCTAGCGCAGGGTTGAACTATGGCTACACCTTC,CSASAGLNYGYTF
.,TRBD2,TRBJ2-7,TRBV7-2,TGTGCCAGCAGCTTAAGAAGCGGGGGGGGCGAGCAGTACTTC,CASSLRSGGGEQYF
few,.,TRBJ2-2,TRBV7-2,TGTGCCAGCAGCTTAGATGATATCACCGGGGAGCTGTTTTTT,CASSLDDITGELFF